The TCR beta chain described here comes from a study of PD-L1 blockade in urothelial cancer. Study overall: Chemotherapy regimens numbering 0 to 3 had been given to patients. The median T cell count in blood samples was 141,255.

Comments on this clone: The antigen is undetermined.

Libraries were prepared by immunoSEQ multiplex PCR; TCRdb keeps only in-frame clonotypes and omits some of them. The table records under 130,000 clones, approximately 85% of them present only once. J gave up 0 bases and V 1 base, and 8 bases lay outside the gene matches. Germline CDR1 reads SGHAT; CDR2 reads FQNNGV. CDR3 size: 17 residues. Study-wide points: Tumor-associated clones in blood expanded more at 3 weeks in durable-benefit patients.

This TCR was recovered from a man in his forties or fifties with urothelial cancer. The sequencing used PBMCs, collected around atezolizumab (anti-PD-L1) treatment. The chain combines TRBV11-2 with TRBJ1-1; 7 nucleotides line up with TRBD1. Here the CDR3 DNA reads TGTGCCAGCAGCTTAGGGGGACAGACCCTCATGAACACTGAAGCTTTCTTT. Protein sequence: CASSLGGQTLMNTEAFF. The full variable domain, completed using reference TRBV11-2 and TRBJ1-1, is EAGVAQSPRYKIIEKRQSVAFWCNPISGHATLYWYQQILGQGPKLLIQFQNNGVVDDSQLPKDRFSAERLKGVDSTLKIQPAKLEDSAVYLCASSLGGQTLMNTEAFFGQGTRLTVV.